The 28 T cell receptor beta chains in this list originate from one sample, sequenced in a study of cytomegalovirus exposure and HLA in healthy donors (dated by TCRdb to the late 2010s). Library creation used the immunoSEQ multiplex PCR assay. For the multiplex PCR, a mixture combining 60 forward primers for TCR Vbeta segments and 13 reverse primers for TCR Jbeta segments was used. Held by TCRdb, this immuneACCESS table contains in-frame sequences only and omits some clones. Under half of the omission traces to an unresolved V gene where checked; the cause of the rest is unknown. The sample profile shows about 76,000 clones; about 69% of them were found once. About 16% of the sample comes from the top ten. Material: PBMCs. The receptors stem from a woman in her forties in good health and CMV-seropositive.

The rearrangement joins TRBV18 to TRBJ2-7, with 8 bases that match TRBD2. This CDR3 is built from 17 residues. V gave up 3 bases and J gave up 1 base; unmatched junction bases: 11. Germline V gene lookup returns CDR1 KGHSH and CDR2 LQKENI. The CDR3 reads CASSPLPTSGGSYEQYF. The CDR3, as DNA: TGTGCCAGCTCACCCCTACCAACTAGCGGAGGTTCCTACGAGCAGTACTTC.

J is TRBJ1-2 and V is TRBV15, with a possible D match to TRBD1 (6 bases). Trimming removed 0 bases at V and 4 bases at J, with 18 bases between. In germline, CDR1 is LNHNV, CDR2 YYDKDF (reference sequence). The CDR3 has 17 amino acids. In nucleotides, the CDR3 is TGTGCCACCAGCAGAGATCGGGGGGGGCCAATACCCTATGGCTACACCTTC. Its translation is CATSRDRGGPIPYGYTF.

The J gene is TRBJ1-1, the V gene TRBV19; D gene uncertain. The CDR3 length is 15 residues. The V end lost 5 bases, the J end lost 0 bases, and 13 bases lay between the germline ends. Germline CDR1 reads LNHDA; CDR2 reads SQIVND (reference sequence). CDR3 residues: CASSPQRAMNTEAFF. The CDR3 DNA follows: TGTGCCAGTAGTCCTCAGCGGGCCATGAACACTGAAGCTTTCTTT.

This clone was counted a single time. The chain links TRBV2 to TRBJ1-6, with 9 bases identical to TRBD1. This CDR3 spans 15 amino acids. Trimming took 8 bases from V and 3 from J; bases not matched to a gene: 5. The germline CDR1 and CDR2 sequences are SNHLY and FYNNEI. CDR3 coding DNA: TGTGCCAGCTCTGGGACAGGGAACTATAATTCACCCCTCCACTTT. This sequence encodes CASSGTGNYNSPLHF.

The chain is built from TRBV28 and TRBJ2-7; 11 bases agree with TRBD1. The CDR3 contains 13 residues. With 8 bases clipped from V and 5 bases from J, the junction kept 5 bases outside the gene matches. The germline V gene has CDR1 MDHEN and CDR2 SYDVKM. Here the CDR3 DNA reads TGTGCCAGCCTAGGACAGGGGGCCAACGAGCAGTACTTC. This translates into CASLGQGANEQYF.

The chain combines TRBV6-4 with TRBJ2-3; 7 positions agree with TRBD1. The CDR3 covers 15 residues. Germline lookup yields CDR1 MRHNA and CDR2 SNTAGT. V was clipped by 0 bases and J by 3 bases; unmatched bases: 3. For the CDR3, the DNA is TGTGCCAGCAGTGACTCAGAGGGGGCAACAGATACGCAGTATTTT. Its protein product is CASSDSEGATDTQYF.

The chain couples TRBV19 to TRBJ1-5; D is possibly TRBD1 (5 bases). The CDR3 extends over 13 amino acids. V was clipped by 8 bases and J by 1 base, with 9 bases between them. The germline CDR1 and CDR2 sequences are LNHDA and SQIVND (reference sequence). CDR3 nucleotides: TGTGCCAGTGCAGGGCTAAGCAATCAGCCCCAGCATTTT. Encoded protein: CASAGLSNQPQHF.

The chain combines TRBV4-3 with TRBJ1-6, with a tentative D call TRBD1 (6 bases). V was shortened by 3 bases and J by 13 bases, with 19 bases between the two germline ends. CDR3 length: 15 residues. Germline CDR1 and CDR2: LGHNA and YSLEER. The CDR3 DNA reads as TGCGCCAGCAGCCATGACGACAGGCCCAGTCGGCCCCTCCACTTT. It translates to CASSHDDRPSRPLHF.

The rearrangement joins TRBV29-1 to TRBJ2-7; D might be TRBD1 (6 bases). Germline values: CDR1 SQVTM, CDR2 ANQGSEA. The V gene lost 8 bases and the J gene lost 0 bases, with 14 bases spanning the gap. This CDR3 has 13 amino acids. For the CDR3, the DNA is TGCAGCTATAGAAGGGACATCTCCTACGAGCAGTACTTC. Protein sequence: CSYRRDISYEQYF.

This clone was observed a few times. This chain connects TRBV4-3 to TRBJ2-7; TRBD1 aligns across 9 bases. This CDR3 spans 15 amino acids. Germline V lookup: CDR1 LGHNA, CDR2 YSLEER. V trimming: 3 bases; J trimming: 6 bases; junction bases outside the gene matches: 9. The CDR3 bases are TGCGCCAGCAGCCACTCAGGACAGGGGATTTCCGAGCAGTACTTC. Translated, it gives CASSHSGQGISEQYF.

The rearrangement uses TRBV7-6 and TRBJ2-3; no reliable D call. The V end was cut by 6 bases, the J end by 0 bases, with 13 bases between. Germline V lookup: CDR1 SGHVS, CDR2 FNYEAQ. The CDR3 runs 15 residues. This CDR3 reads CASRLTMLSTDTQYF. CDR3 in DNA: TGTGCCAGCAGACTTACTATGCTGAGCACAGATACGCAGTATTTT.

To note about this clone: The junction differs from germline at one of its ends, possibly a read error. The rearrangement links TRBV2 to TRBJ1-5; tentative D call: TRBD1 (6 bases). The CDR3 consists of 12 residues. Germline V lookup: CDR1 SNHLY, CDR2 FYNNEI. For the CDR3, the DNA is TGTGCCAGCTCCAATGACAGGTCTTATCCGGCATTT. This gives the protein CASSNDRSYPAF.

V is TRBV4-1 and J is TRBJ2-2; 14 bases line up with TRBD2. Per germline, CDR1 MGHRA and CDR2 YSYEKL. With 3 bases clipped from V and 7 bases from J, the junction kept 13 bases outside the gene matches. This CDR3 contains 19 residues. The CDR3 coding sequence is TGCGCCAGCAGCCACGTTAAGGGACTAGCGGGAGAGTATATCGGGGAGCTGTTTTTT. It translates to CASSHVKGLAGEYIGELFF.

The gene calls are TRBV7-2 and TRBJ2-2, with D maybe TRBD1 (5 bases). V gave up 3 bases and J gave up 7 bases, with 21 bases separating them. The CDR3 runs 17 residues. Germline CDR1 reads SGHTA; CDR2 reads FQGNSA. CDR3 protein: CASSLPRLSGYIGELFF. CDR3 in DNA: TGTGCCAGCAGCTTGCCCAGACTCTCAGGGTATATCGGGGAGCTGTTTTTT.

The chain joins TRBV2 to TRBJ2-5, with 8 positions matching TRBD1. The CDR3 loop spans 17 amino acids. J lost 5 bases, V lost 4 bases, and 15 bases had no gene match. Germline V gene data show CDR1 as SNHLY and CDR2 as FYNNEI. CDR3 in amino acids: CASSVGIVGQGRETQYF. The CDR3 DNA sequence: TGTGCCAGCAGTGTGGGAATCGTAGGACAGGGTCGCGAGACCCAGTACTTC.

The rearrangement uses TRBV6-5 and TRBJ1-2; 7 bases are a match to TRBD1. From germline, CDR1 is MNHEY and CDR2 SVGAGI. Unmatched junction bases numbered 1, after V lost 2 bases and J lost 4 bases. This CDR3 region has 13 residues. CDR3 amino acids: CASSYRDSYGYTF. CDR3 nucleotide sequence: TGTGCCAGCAGTTACCGGGACAGCTATGGCTACACCTTC.

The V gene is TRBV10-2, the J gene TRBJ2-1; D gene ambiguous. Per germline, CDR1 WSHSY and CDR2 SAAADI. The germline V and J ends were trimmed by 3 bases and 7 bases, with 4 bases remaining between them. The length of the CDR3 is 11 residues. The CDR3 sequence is CASSERNEQFF. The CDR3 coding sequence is TGCGCCAGCAGTGAACGGAATGAGCAGTTCTTC.

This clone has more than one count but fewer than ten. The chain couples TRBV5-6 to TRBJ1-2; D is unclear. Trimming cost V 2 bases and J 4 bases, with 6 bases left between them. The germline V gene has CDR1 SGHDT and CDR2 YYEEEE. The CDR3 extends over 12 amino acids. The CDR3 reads CASSLEGYGYTF. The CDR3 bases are TGTGCCAGCAGCTTAGAGGGCTATGGCTACACCTTC.

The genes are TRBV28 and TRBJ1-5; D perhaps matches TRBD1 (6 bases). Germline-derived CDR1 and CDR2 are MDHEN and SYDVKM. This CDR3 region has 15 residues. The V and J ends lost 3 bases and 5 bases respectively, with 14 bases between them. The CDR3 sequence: CASSFLGAGDQPQHF. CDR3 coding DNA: TGTGCCAGCAGTTTTTTGGGGGCAGGGGATCAGCCCCAGCATTTT. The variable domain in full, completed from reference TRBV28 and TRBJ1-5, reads DVKVTQSSRYLVKRTGEKVFLECVQDMDHENMFWYRQDPGLGLRLIYFSYDVKMKEKGDIPEGYSVSREKKERFSLILESASTNQTSMYLCASSFLGAGDQPQHFGDGTRLSIL.

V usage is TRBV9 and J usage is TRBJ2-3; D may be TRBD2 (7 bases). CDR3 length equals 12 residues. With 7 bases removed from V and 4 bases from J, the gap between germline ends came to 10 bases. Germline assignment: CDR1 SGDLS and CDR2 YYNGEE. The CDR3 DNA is TGTGCCAGCGGGGGGGCCTCAGATACGCAGTATTTT. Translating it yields CASGGASDTQYF.

CDR3 sequence (DNA): TGTGCCAGCTCTCCCAGGGTTAACACTGAAGCTTTCTTT. As protein: CASSPRVNTEAFF. The genes are TRBV18 and TRBJ1-1; D might be TRBD1 (5 bases). The germline CDR1 and CDR2 sequences are KGHSH and LQKENI. The length of the CDR3 is 13 residues. V lost 6 bases, J lost 2 bases, and 10 bases lay in between.

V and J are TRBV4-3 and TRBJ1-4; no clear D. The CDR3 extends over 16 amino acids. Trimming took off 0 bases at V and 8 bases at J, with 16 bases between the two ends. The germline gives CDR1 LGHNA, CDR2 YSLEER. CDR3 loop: CASSQDLADEWEKLFF. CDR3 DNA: TGCGCCAGCAGCCAAGATCTAGCAGACGAGTGGGAAAAACTGTTTTTT.

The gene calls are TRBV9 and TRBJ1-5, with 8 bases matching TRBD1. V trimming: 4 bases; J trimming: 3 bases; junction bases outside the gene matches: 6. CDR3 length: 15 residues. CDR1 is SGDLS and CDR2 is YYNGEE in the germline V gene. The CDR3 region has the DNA TGTGCCAGCAGCCACGGACAGGGTCCCAATCAGCCCCAGCATTTT. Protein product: CASSHGQGPNQPQHF. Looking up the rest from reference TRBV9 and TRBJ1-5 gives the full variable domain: DSGVTQTPKHLITATGQRVTLRCSPRSGDLSVYWYQQSLDQGLQFLIQYYNGEERAKGNILERFSAQQFPDLHSELNLSSLELGDSALYFCASSHGQGPNQPQHFGDGTRLSIL.

CDR3 residues: CASSQRTGGFNSPLHF. The DNA of the CDR3 is TGTGCCAGCAGCCAGCGAACAGGGGGGTTCAATTCACCCCTCCACTTT. The gene calls are TRBV14 and TRBJ1-6; the match to TRBD1 covers 8 bases. The junction had 8 bases not matched to a gene; V was cut back by 3 bases and J by 7 bases. Per germline, CDR1 SGHDN and CDR2 FVKESK. CDR3 length equals 16 residues.

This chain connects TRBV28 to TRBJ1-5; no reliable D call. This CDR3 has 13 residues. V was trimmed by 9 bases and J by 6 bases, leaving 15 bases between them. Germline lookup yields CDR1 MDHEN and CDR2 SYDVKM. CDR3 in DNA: TGTGCCAGTCATCGGGCGGGCAGTCAGCCCCAGCATTTT. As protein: CASHRAGSQPQHF.

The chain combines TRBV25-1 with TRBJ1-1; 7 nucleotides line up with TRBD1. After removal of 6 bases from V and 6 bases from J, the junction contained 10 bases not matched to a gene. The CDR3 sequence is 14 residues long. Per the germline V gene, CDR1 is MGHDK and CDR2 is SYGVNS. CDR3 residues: CASRETGFLPEAFF. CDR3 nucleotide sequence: TGTGCCAGCAGAGAGACAGGGTTCCTACCTGAAGCTTTCTTT.

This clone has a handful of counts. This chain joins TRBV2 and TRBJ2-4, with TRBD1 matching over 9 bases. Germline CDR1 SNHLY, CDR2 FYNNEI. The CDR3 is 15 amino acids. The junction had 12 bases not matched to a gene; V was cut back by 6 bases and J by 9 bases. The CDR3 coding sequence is TGTGCCAGCAGAGAGCCTGGGACAGGGAGAGCCATTCAGTACTTC. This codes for CASREPGTGRAIQYF. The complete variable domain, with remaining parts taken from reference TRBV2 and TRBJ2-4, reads EPEVTQTPSHQVTQMGQEVILRCVPISNHLYFYWYRQILGQKVEFLVSFYNNEISEKSEIFDDQFSVERPDGSNFTLKIRSTKLEDSAMYFCASREPGTGRAIQYFGAGTRLSVL.

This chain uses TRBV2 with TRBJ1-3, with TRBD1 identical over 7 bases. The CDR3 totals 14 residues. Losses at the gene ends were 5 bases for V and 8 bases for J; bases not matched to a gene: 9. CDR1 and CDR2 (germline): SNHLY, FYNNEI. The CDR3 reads CASSKQGLEDTIYF. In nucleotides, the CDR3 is TGTGCCAGCAGTAAACAGGGGCTTGAGGACACCATATATTTT.